One sample yielded the 16 T cell receptor beta chains listed below, sequenced in a study of blood T cell repertoires in COVID-19 (TCRdb year 2020). The library was produced with the immunoSEQ multiplex PCR assay. The source is immuneACCESS, and TCRdb retained only in-frame sequences with V and J called. Part of the clones is not carried over; for the studies checked, unresolved V genes explain less than half of this, and the remainder is unexplained. For this sample there are some 11,000 clones; about three quarters appear just once. The top ten hold more than 30% of the sample. Source material: peripheral blood. These TCRs come from a human donor in a cohort sampled during active COVID-19.

The J gene is TRBJ1-6, the V gene TRBV7-6; D not certain. V lost 0 bases and J lost 7, with 7 bases in between. CDR3 length: 14 residues. Germline V CDR1 and CDR2: SGHVS, FNYEAQ. CDR3 protein: CASSLAEGNSPLHF. The DNA of the CDR3 is TGTGCCAGCAGCTTAGCGGAGGGAAATTCACCCCTCCACTTT.

V gene TRBV6-5 combines with J gene TRBJ2-7; TRBD1 aligns across 12 bases. Unmatched junction bases numbered 6, after V lost 5 bases and J lost 4 bases. CDR3 length equals 15 residues. Per the germline V gene, CDR1 is MNHEY and CDR2 is SVGAGI. The CDR3 DNA reads TGTGCCAGCAGTCGGGGACAGGGGGCAGCGTACGAGCAGTACTTC. Translation gives CASSRGQGAAYEQYF.

The chain uses TRBV28 and TRBJ1-4, with 9 bases lining up with TRBD1. The germline CDR1 and CDR2 sequences are MDHEN and SYDVKM. Trimming took 1 base from V and 7 from J; bases not matched to a gene: 16. The CDR3 has 19 residues. The CDR3 region is CASSLSQGASLAPSEKLFF. CDR3 nucleotides: TGTGCCAGCAGTTTATCACAGGGGGCGTCTCTGGCCCCTAGTGAAAAACTGTTTTTT.

The V and J genes are TRBV19 and TRBJ2-4, with D uncertain. In germline, CDR1 is LNHDA, CDR2 SQIVND (reference sequence). V dropped 5 bases and J dropped 0 bases, with 26 bases sitting between them. The CDR3 runs 20 residues. The CDR3 loop reads CASSPSLGPEATIAKNIQYF. CDR3 nucleotide sequence: TGTGCCAGTAGTCCTTCCCTGGGCCCTGAAGCAACAATAGCCAAAAACATTCAGTACTTC.

The gene calls are TRBV28 and TRBJ2-2; D might be TRBD2 (6 bases). The CDR3 totals 13 residues. Germline values: CDR1 MDHEN, CDR2 SYDVKM. Trimming cost V 6 bases and J 7 bases, with 12 bases left between them. CDR3 region: CASSPSGDGELFF. The CDR3 bases are TGTGCCAGCAGCCCCTCGGGGGACGGGGAGCTGTTTTTT.

This clone is medium-sized within its sample. The J gene is TRBJ1-3, the V gene TRBV9; D possibly corresponds to TRBD1 (5 bases). CDR3 size: 15 residues. CDR1 is SGDLS and CDR2 is YYNGEE in the germline V gene. V was trimmed by 0 bases and J by 3 bases, leaving 10 bases between them. CDR3: CASSVEAGNGNTIYF. The CDR3 nucleotides read TGTGCCAGCAGCGTAGAGGCAGGGAATGGAAACACCATATATTTT.

CDR3: CASSLEQGAQPQHF. CDR3 in DNA: TGTGCCAGCAGCTTGGAACAGGGGGCTCAGCCCCAGCATTTT. V is TRBV5-8 and J is TRBJ1-5; 9 bases map to TRBD1. From germline, CDR1 is SGHTS and CDR2 YDEGEE. The V gene end was trimmed by 0 bases and the J gene end by 6 bases; junction bases not matched to a gene: 1. CDR3 length equals 14 residues.

The chain uses TRBV5-1 and TRBJ2-7; 10 bases fit TRBD1. V lost 4 bases to trimming and J lost 6 bases; unmatched junction nucleotides: 7. The CDR3 length is 14 residues. Germline V gene data show CDR1 as SGHRS and CDR2 as YFSETQ. The CDR3 DNA sequence: TGCGCCAGCAGCAAACTGACAGGGGGCGGCGAGCAGTACTTC. Translated: CASSKLTGGGEQYF.

The chain recombines TRBV28 with TRBJ2-5, with D possibly matching TRBD1 (6 bases). CDR3 length equals 14 residues. With 6 bases removed from V and 7 bases from J, the gap between germline ends came to 18 bases. Germline values: CDR1 MDHEN, CDR2 SYDVKM. The CDR3 nucleotides read TGTGCCAGCAGCCCTGACAGGACGATAGGGACCCAGTACTTC. Translated: CASSPDRTIGTQYF.

This sequence joins TRBV2 and TRBJ1-1; maybe TRBD1 (6 bases). V was cut by 4 bases and J by 1 base, with 13 bases left in between. This CDR3 has 15 residues. Germline-derived CDR1 and CDR2 are SNHLY and FYNNEI. In DNA form, the CDR3 reads TGTGCCAGCAGTGCGTTGGGGACACCGAACACTGAAGCTTTCTTT. Amino acids: CASSALGTPNTEAFF.

The CDR3 region is CASSSLDRGETQYF. For the CDR3, the DNA is TGTGCCAGCAGCTCCCTGGACAGGGGAGAGACCCAGTACTTC. The rearrangement uses TRBV7-2 and TRBJ2-5; 9 bases match TRBD1. There are 14 residues in the CDR3. V shed 4 bases, J shed 4 bases, and the junction held 4 bases outside the gene matches. From germline, CDR1 is SGHTA and CDR2 FQGNSA. The full variable domain, with the rest looked up from reference TRBV7-2 and TRBJ2-5, is GAGVSQSPSNKVTEKGKDVELRCDPISGHTALYWYRQSLGQGLEFLIYFQGNSAPDKSGLPSDRFSAERTGGSVSTLTIQRTQQEDSAVYLCASSSLDRGETQYFGPGTRLLVL.

This clone was observed a single time. V is TRBV6-5 and J is TRBJ2-4; 7 bases align to TRBD2. J was trimmed by 7 bases and V by 0 bases; bases with no gene match: 9. Germline loops: CDR1 MNHEY, CDR2 SVGAGI. CDR3 length: 16 residues. This CDR3 reads CASSYSGGGRLNIQYF. The CDR3 coding sequence is TGTGCCAGCAGTTACTCAGGCGGGGGACGACTCAACATTCAGTACTTC.

The chain links TRBV2 to TRBJ1-2; D might be TRBD1 (6 bases). Trimming removed 2 bases from V and 2 bases from J, with 18 bases in between. The CDR3 loop spans 17 amino acids. Germline values: CDR1 SNHLY, CDR2 FYNNEI. For the CDR3, the DNA is TGTGCCAGCAGTGAAAGGGTACAGGGACGCTACAACTATGGCTACACCTTC. Protein: CASSERVQGRYNYGYTF.

The chain combines TRBV11-2 with TRBJ2-7; D unresolved. This CDR3 comprises 13 residues. V lost 3 bases to trimming and J lost 0 bases, with 6 bases between them. CDR1 is SGHAT and CDR2 is FQNNGV in the germline V gene. The CDR3 coding sequence is TGTGCCAGCAGCTTTGCGAGCTCCTACGAGCAGTACTTC. This gives the protein CASSFASSYEQYF.

This chain connects TRBV6-2 or TRBV6-3 to TRBJ2-7; 9 positions match TRBD2. J gave up 8 bases and V 5 bases, and 16 bases lay outside the gene matches. This CDR3 spans 16 amino acids. The germline gives CDR1 MNHEY, CDR2 SVGEGT. CDR3 region: CASSPRASGVGAQQYF. The CDR3 DNA is TGTGCCAGCAGTCCCCGGGCTAGCGGGGTAGGGGCTCAGCAGTACTTC.

In this sample, this clone turned up a few times. V is TRBV5-1 and J is TRBJ2-6; D may be TRBD1 (5 bases). The CDR3 is made up of 17 amino acids. The V and J ends lost 3 bases and 2 bases respectively, with 15 bases between them. Germline values: CDR1 SGHRS, CDR2 YFSETQ. CDR3 bases: TGCGCCAGCAGCTACACTACGACAGCCGCTGGGGCCAACGTCCTGACTTTC. This codes for CASSYTTTAAGANVLTF.